What follows is one T cell receptor (beta chain) and its context. Its antigen is not identified. The CDR3 loop spans 14 amino acids. Germline CDR1 and CDR2: SNHLY and FYNNEI. The trim removed 6 bases at V and 1 base at J, leaving 5 bases unmatched. Here immunoSEQ multiplex PCR was the method, and the copy in TCRdb shows in-frame clones only, minus some. The sample contains about 36,000 clones, roughly 80% of which appear only once. The time point: week 11, during vaccination. Each dose of the vaccine consisted of 300 ug of mutant IDH1 20-mer peptide, with topical imiquimod. The donors had new WHO grade 3 or 4 astrocytomas; these were IDH1-mutant and ATRX-lost. This entry is derived from a study of a mutant IDH1 vaccine in newly diagnosed glioma. Overall study context: Vaccination was launched 4-6 weeks after radiotherapy alone, or with temozolomide cycles.

Study-wide points: Immune responses induced by vaccination arose in 90% to 95% of the patients. Top-clonotype changes in peripheral T cells seemed unrelated to pseudoprogression.

The rearrangement links TRBV2 to TRBJ1-1, with 7 bases identical to TRBD1. The receptor comes from a woman aged 30 to 39 with glioma. Some clones in this sample may be carry-over from other donors' samples. Sequencing used peripheral blood mononuclear cells (PBMCs), obtained from a glioma patient whose treatment included an IDH1 peptide vaccine. CDR3 sequence: CASSLQGTNTEAFF. The DNA for the CDR3 is TGTGCCAGCAGCCTACAGGGGACGAACACTGAAGCTTTCTTT.